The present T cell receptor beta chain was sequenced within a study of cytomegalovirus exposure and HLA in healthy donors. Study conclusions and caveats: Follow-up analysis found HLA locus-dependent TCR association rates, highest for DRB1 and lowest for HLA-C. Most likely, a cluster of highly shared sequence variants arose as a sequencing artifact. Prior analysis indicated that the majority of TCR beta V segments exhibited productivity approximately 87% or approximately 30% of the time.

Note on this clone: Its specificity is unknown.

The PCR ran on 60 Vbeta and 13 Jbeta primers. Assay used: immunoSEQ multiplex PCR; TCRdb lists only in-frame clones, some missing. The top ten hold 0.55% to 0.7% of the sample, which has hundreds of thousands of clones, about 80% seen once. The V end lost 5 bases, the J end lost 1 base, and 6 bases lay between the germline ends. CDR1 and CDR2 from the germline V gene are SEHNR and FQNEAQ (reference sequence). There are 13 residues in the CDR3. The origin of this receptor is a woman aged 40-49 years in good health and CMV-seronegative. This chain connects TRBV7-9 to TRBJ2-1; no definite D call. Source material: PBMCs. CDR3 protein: CASSPGSYNEQFF. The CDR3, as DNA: TGTGCCAGCAGCCCAGGATCCTACAATGAGCAGTTCTTC.